This T cell receptor beta chain was identified during a study of blood T cell repertoires in COVID-19. In the study overall: The United States, Italy and Spain were the sources of the acute and convalescent COVID-19 samples.

Data came from immunoSEQ multiplex PCR; TCRdb stores just in-frame clones and leaves some out. The table shows 250,000 to 300,000 clones, with around 82% occurring only once. Per germline, CDR1 LNHDA and CDR2 SQIVND (reference sequence). This CDR3 contains 15 residues. J lost 3 bases, V lost 7 bases, and 9 bases had no gene match. This clone was counted a few times. What was sequenced was PBMCs or T cells enriched from blood (not recorded which). This receptor was obtained from a man aged 50 to 59 who had recovered from COVID-19. The chain employs TRBV19 and TRBJ1-3, with TRBD1 identical over 7 bases. Here the CDR3 DNA reads TGTGCCAGTACCGCGGGACAGCGTTATGGAAACACCATATATTTT. It codes for CASTAGQRYGNTIYF.